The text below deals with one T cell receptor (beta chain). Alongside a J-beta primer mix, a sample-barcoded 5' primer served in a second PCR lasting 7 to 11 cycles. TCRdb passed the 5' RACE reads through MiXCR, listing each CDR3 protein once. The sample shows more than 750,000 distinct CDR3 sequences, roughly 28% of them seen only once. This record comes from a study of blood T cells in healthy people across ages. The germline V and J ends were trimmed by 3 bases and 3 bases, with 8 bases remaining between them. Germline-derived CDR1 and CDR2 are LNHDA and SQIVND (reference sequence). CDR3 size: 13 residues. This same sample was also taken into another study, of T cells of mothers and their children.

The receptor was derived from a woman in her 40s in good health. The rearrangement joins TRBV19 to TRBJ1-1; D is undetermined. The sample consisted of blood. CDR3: CASSMWAYTEAFF. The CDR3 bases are TGTGCCAGTAGTATGTGGGCTTACACTGAAGCTTTCTTT.